The present entry profiles one T cell receptor beta chain with its context. Its antigen remains unknown. The data originate from a study of a mutant IDH1 vaccine in newly diagnosed glioma. Study as a whole: In some groups vaccination began 4-6 weeks post-radiotherapy; others received it with temozolomide. Among treated patients, roughly 62% were male and approximately 40% female, and mean age was approximately 43 years. Patients arrived already treated with radiotherapy, temozolomide, or both, most having had both.

As for time point: week 11, during vaccination. Each dose delivered 300 ug of mutant IDH1 20-mer peptide subcutaneously with imiquimod. Study-level results: Top-clonotype changes in peripheral T cells seemed unrelated to pseudoprogression.

This table comes from immunoSEQ multiplex PCR, and its TCRdb copy is limited to in-frame clones, with some not included. The repertoire holds 57,000 or so clones, with around 80% as singletons. The CDR3 consists of 12 residues. V was pared by 5 bases and J by 5 bases, with 9 bases between. CDR1 is MNHEY, CDR2 SMNVEV, per germline (reference sequence). The V call is TRBV27, the J call TRBJ2-5; D is perhaps TRBD2 (7 bases). This TCR was recovered from a young man with glioma. Sequences were derived from PBMCs, sampled from a glioma patient whose treatment included an IDH1 peptide vaccine. The CDR3 loop is CASSPGGETQYF. CDR3 coding DNA: TGTGCCAGCAGTCCGGGGGGCGAGACCCAGTACTTC.